This TCR beta chain was recovered during a study of CD8+CD57+ T cells in acquired aplastic anemia. Study background: The DNA of sorted CD4+ and CD8+ cells averaged around 3 ug. Healthy-donor CD4+ cells averaged approximately 9.8 million reads. General observations from the study: The same twenty-nine CD8+ CDR3 sequences occurred in patients and in controls. Patient and control CD8+ Simpson's diversity was not significantly different.

The CDR3 extends over 14 amino acids. Germline trimming cut 4 bases from V and 2 bases from J; bases unmatched to any gene: 5. Germline CDR1 and CDR2: SGHNT and YYREEE (reference sequence). To note about this clonotype: What it binds is unknown.

Using genomic DNA as the template, TCR beta VDJ and CDR3 profiling was carried out. TCRdb independently ran MiXCR on the reads; one entry per CDR3 protein. The sample records about 130,000 distinct CDR3 sequences, roughly 50% being singletons. This chain links TRBV5-4 with TRBJ2-7; 8 nucleotides align to TRBD1. Sequenced: sorted CD4+, CD8+, or CD8+CD57+ T cells (not recorded which) from PBMCs. This clonotype originated in a human donor in good health, serving as a control. The CDR3 DNA sequence: TGTGCCAGCAGCCTCAGGGACAGGACCTACGAGCAGTACTTC. This gives the protein CASSLRDRTYEQYF. The full variable domain, completed using reference TRBV5-4 and TRBJ2-7, is ETGVTQSPTHLIKTRGQQVTLRCSSQSGHNTVSWYQQALGQGPQFIFQYYREEENGRGNFPPRFSGLQFPNYSSELNVNALELDDSALYLCASSLRDRTYEQYFGPGTRLTVT.